This entry lists 26 T cell receptor beta chains sequenced from one sample in a study of blood T cell repertoires in COVID-19. Clones were sequenced by immunoSEQ multiplex PCR, and TCRdb holds only the in-frame ones, with some missing. The sample includes roughly 250,000 clones, approximately 86% of them seen just once. Sequenced material: peripheral blood. The receptors here all came from a woman in her 30s with acute or convalescent COVID-19.

The rearrangement uses TRBV24-1 and TRBJ2-7; 8 nucleotides align to TRBD1. The V gene end was trimmed by 3 bases and the J gene end by 2 bases; junction bases not matched to a gene: 5. Per the germline V gene, CDR1 is KGHDR and CDR2 is SFDVKD. This CDR3 has 15 residues. The DNA for the CDR3 is TGTGCCACCAGTGATGGGACAGGAACGGCCTACGAGCAGTACTTC. It is translated as CATSDGTGTAYEQYF.

This rearrangement joins TRBV7-6 to TRBJ2-7; possible D gene TRBD1, 6 bases. V was pared by 5 bases and J by 3 bases, with 11 bases between. The CDR3 runs to 13 residues. Germline CDR1 reads SGHVS; CDR2 reads FNYEAQ. CDR3 bases: TGTGCCAGCAGCCAGCTGGACAGCTACGAGCAGTACTTC. Protein: CASSQLDSYEQYF.

The rearrangement links TRBV19 to TRBJ2-7, with 8 bases lining up with TRBD1. The V and J ends lost 2 bases and 5 bases, in that order; junction bases with no gene match: 11. The CDR3 is made up of 16 amino acids. Germline V gene lookup returns CDR1 LNHDA and CDR2 SQIVND (reference sequence). The CDR3 DNA is TGTGCCAGTAGTATATTGGCAGGGGGCGGTATCAACGAGCAGTACTTC. Encoded protein: CASSILAGGGINEQYF.

The rearrangement uses TRBV6-5 and TRBJ2-1; D not resolved. Per germline, CDR1 MNHEY and CDR2 SVGAGI. V was trimmed by 0 bases and J by 9 bases, leaving 15 bases between them. The CDR3 length is 15 residues. CDR3: CASSYSSARNGEQFF. The CDR3 bases are TGTGCCAGCAGTTACTCGAGCGCGAGGAATGGTGAGCAGTTCTTC.

CDR3: CAIPRAGGANTGELFF. The CDR3 DNA follows: TGTGCCATTCCCAGAGCGGGAGGGGCGAACACCGGGGAGCTGTTTTTT. This chain links TRBV10-3 with TRBJ2-2; TRBD2 matches 10 bases. Germline trimming cut 9 bases from V and 0 bases from J; bases unmatched to any gene: 7. Germline V CDR1 and CDR2: ENHRY, SYGVKD. There are 16 residues in the CDR3.

The genes are TRBV27 and TRBJ1-2; 9 bases map to TRBD1. CDR3 length: 15 amino acids. V shed 5 bases, J shed 8 bases, and the junction held 12 bases outside the gene matches. Germline V gene lookup returns CDR1 MNHEY and CDR2 SMNVEV (reference sequence). This CDR3 is CASSLLPGQGLGYTF. The CDR3 region has the DNA TGTGCCAGCAGTCTTTTACCGGGACAGGGCTTGGGCTACACCTTC.

The rearrangement uses TRBV7-9 and TRBJ1-6; the match to TRBD1 covers 7 bases. CDR1 SEHNR and CDR2 FQNEAQ come from the germline V gene (reference sequence). The V and J ends lost 1 base and 10 bases, in that order; junction bases with no gene match: 10. The CDR3 runs 16 residues. In nucleotides, the CDR3 is TGTGCCAGCAGCTTAGAGGTTCGTCAGGGGGGATCACCCCTCCACTTT. Translating gives CASSLEVRQGGSPLHF.

The chain combines TRBV2 with TRBJ1-2; 7 bases align to TRBD1. With 0 bases clipped from V and 4 bases from J, the junction kept 5 bases outside the gene matches. The CDR3 is made up of 15 amino acids. Germline lookup yields CDR1 SNHLY and CDR2 FYNNEI. The CDR3 DNA follows: TGTGCCAGCAGTGAAGCACAGGGGAGGTCCTATGGCTACACCTTC. Translated, it gives CASSEAQGRSYGYTF. Full variable domain (remainder filled in from reference TRBV2 and TRBJ1-2): EPEVTQTPSHQVTQMGQEVILRCVPISNHLYFYWYRQILGQKVEFLVSFYNNEISEKSEIFDDQFSVERPDGSNFTLKIRSTKLEDSAMYFCASSEAQGRSYGYTFGSGTRLTVV.

This clone appeared a single time. The chain is built from TRBV18 and TRBJ2-1, with 10 bases identical to TRBD2. The V gene's germline CDR1 is KGHSH and CDR2 LQKENI. The CDR3 consists of 19 residues. V was clipped by 0 bases and J by 3 bases; unmatched bases: 11. The CDR3 here is CASSPPKSASGSFYNEQFF. DNA for the CDR3: TGTGCCAGCTCACCACCGAAGTCGGCTAGCGGGAGTTTCTACAATGAGCAGTTCTTC.

The V call is TRBV14, the J call TRBJ1-4; 8 nucleotides agree with TRBD1. This CDR3 is 16 amino acids long. The ends lost 0 bases at V and 8 bases at J; junction bases unmatched: 8. The germline V gene encodes CDR1 SGHDN and CDR2 FVKESK. Here the CDR3 DNA reads TGTGCCAGCAGCCAAGAAGGCAGGGGGCGCCCGGAAAAACTGTTTTTT. This encodes CASSQEGRGRPEKLFF.

The chain couples TRBV7-8 to TRBJ1-5, with 7 bases matching TRBD1. The CDR3 is 13 amino acids. Germline lookup yields CDR1 SGHVS and CDR2 FQNEAQ. J gave up 7 bases and V 5 bases, and 5 bases lay outside the gene matches. CDR3 nucleotide sequence: TGTGCCAGCAGCCCTGACAGGGTACAGCCCCAGCATTTT. Its protein is CASSPDRVQPQHF.

This chain connects TRBV6-2 or TRBV6-3 to TRBJ2-1; D possibly corresponds to TRBD2 (5 bases). CDR1 and CDR2 (germline): MNHEY, SVGEGT. Deletions cut 0 bases from V and 9 bases from J, with 18 bases between. The CDR3 is 16 amino acids. In DNA form, the CDR3 reads TGTGCCAGCAGTTACTCGGACCTAGCCTTACACGGTGAGCAGTTCTTC. Translation gives CASSYSDLALHGEQFF.

The V and J genes are TRBV6-5 and TRBJ1-5; a possible D gene is TRBD1 (6 bases). The germline V gene encodes CDR1 MNHEY and CDR2 SVGAGI. This CDR3 has 16 amino acids. Trimming pared 0 bases from V and 2 bases from J, leaving 11 bases between. The CDR3 DNA follows: TGTGCCAGCAGTTACTCGGGCAGGGGAGGCAATCAGCCCCAGCATTTT. It yields the protein CASSYSGRGGNQPQHF.

This rearrangement joins TRBV5-1 to TRBJ2-6, with D hard to call. CDR1 and CDR2 (germline): SGHRS, YFSETQ. CDR3 length: 17 amino acids. Trimming removed 3 bases at V and 0 bases at J, with 13 bases between. This chain's CDR3 is CASSSLLGGSGANVLTF. CDR3 bases: TGCGCCAGCAGCTCGTTATTAGGCGGCTCTGGGGCCAACGTCCTGACTTTC.

The chain uses TRBV7-2 and TRBJ2-5; 8 nucleotides align to TRBD1. The CDR3 extends over 16 amino acids. CDR1 is SGHTA and CDR2 is FQGNSA in the germline V gene. J gave up 2 bases and V 1 base, and 6 bases lay outside the gene matches. CDR3 coding DNA: TGTGCCAGCAGCTTAGATGGCAGGGGGCGACAAGAGACCCAGTACTTC. This gives the protein CASSLDGRGRQETQYF.

The chain carries TRBV13 and TRBJ1-2; the D gene is possibly TRBD1 (6 bases). Trimming shortened V by 6 bases and J by 8 bases, and 22 bases separated the two germline ends. Germline V gene sequence: CDR1 PRHDT, CDR2 FYEKMQ (reference sequence). This CDR3 region has 15 residues. The CDR3 reads CASRGANGDIGGYTF. The CDR3 region has the DNA TGTGCCAGCAGGGGGGCCAACGGGGACATAGGCGGCTACACCTTC.

The rearrangement uses TRBV23-1 and TRBJ2-1; 10 nucleotides agree with TRBD1. TRBV23-1 is annotated as an ORF whose role is uncertain. Trimming took 10 bases from V and 5 from J; bases not matched to a gene: 5. CDR3 length: 13 residues. Here the CDR3 reads CANRQGAHNEQFF. The CDR3 region has the DNA TGCGCCAACAGACAGGGGGCTCACAATGAGCAGTTCTTC.

The chain combines TRBV7-9 with TRBJ2-2; unclear D gene. The ends were cut back, 6 bases at V and 0 bases at J, with 8 bases in the middle. The CDR3 is 14 amino acids. From germline, CDR1 is SEHNR and CDR2 FQNEAQ (reference sequence). The chain's CDR3 is CASRAYTNTGELFF. In nucleotides, the CDR3 is TGTGCCAGCAGGGCTTACACGAACACCGGGGAGCTGTTTTTT.

The CDR3 DNA reads TGTGCTAGTGGTTTGGTACGGCGACAGGGCCGCCGAGACGAGCAGTACTTC. This encodes CASGLVRRQGRRDEQYF. The rearrangement uses TRBV12-5 and TRBJ2-7, with TRBD1 matching over 7 bases. The CDR3 totals 17 residues. Unmatched junction bases numbered 13, after V lost 0 bases and J lost 5 bases. In germline, CDR1 is LGHNT, CDR2 FRNRAP. The full variable domain, with the rest looked up from reference TRBV12-5 and TRBJ2-7, is DARVTQTPRHKVTEMGQEVTMRCQPILGHNTVFWYRQTMMQGLELLAYFRNRAPLDDSGMPKDRFSAEMPDATLATLKIQPSEPRDSAVYFCASGLVRRQGRRDEQYFGPGTRLTVT.

The genes are TRBV21-1 and TRBJ2-7; the tabulated D call, TRBD2, remains unverified against the DNA. TRBV21-1 is a pseudogene. CDR3 length: 20 amino acids. In DNA form, the CDR3 reads TGTGCCAGCAGAACCCGGCTAGCGGGTACCTTAAGCCCGTTTACCTACGAGCAGTACTTC. As protein: CASRTRLAGTLSPFTYEQYF.

V usage is TRBV2 and J usage is TRBJ2-7; no reliable D call. The CDR3 runs 14 residues. Trimming took off 2 bases at V and 1 base at J, with 9 bases between the two ends. Germline CDR1 SNHLY, CDR2 FYNNEI. CDR3 region: CASSEFAGSYEQYF. The CDR3 bases are TGTGCCAGCAGTGAATTCGCCGGTTCCTACGAGCAGTACTTC. The full variable domain, with the rest looked up from reference TRBV2 and TRBJ2-7, is EPEVTQTPSHQVTQMGQEVILRCVPISNHLYFYWYRQILGQKVEFLVSFYNNEISEKSEIFDDQFSVERPDGSNFTLKIRSTKLEDSAMYFCASSEFAGSYEQYFGPGTRLTVT.

The gene calls are TRBV10-3 and TRBJ1-5; possibly TRBD1 for D (6 bases). The CDR3 runs 15 residues. The germline V gene has CDR1 ENHRY and CDR2 SYGVKD. V was cut by 3 bases and J by 2 bases, with 11 bases left in between. CDR3 in DNA: TGTGCCATCAGTGATAGCAGGGGTGGCAATCAGCCCCAGCATTTT. This sequence encodes CAISDSRGGNQPQHF.

This clone was seen just once. The gene calls are TRBV12-3 or TRBV12-4 and TRBJ2-2; D gene unclear. There are 13 residues in the CDR3. V was pared by 3 bases and J by 2 bases, with 4 bases between. CDR3: CASSLRNTGELFF. Here the CDR3 DNA reads TGTGCCAGCAGTTTGAGAAACACCGGGGAGCTGTTTTTT.

J is TRBJ1-1 and V is TRBV5-4; D not certain. CDR1 is SGHNT, CDR2 YYREEE, per germline (reference sequence). The V end was cut by 0 bases, the J end by 8 bases, with 11 bases between. This CDR3 has 13 amino acids. The CDR3 DNA follows: TGTGCCAGCAGCTTGGCCTGGAGATCGGAAGCTTTCTTT. Translating gives CASSLAWRSEAFF.

The chain has TRBV30 and TRBJ1-2; 7 positions match TRBD1. Germline lookup yields CDR1 GTSNPN and CDR2 SVGIG (reference sequence). CDR3 length: 18 residues. The ends lost 2 bases at V and 1 base at J; junction bases unmatched: 16. The chain's CDR3 is CAWSRSRRGQHLNYGYTF. CDR3 DNA sequence: TGTGCCTGGAGTCGGAGTCGGAGGGGGCAGCACCTTAACTATGGCTACACCTTC.

This clone was observed at least ten times. The chain carries TRBV2 and TRBJ2-4; 8 bases line up with TRBD1. The CDR3 length is 15 residues. Trimming took 6 bases from V and 1 from J; bases not matched to a gene: 5. Germline lookup yields CDR1 SNHLY and CDR2 FYNNEI. CDR3 bases: TGTGCCAGCAGGACAGGGGTTGGGGCCAAAAACATTCAGTACTTC. Protein sequence: CASRTGVGAKNIQYF.